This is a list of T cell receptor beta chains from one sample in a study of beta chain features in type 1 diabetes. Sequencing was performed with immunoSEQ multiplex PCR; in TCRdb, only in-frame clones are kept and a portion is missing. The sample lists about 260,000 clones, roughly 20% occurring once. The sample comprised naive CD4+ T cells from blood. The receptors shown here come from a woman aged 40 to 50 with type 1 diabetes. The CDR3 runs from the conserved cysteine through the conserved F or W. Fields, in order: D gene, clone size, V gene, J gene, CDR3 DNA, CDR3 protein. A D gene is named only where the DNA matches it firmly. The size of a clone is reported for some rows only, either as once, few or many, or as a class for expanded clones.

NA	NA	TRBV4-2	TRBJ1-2	TGTGCCAGCAGCCAAGATTTGGAGAACTATGGCTACACCTTC	CASSQDLENYGYTF
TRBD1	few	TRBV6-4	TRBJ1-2	TGTGCCAGCAGTCAACAGGGGTCGGGTGGCTACACCTTC	CASSQQGSGGYTF
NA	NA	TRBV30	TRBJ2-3	TGTGCCTGGAGTGGAAGCGCCGGAACAGATACGCAGTATTTT	CAWSGSAGTDTQYF
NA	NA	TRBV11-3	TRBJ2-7	TGTGCCAGCAGCTTAGCCGCGCAGGCGGGCTACGAGCAGTACTTC	CASSLAAQAGYEQYF
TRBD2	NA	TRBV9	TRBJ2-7	TGTGCCAGCAGCCCAGGACTAGCGGGAGGTAGCTACGAGCAGTACTTC	CASSPGLAGGSYEQYF
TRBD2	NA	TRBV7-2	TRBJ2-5	TGTGCCACTATTAGGACTAGCGGAAACCAAGAGACCCAGTACTTC	CATIRTSGNQETQYF
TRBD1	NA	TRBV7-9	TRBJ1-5	TGTGCCAGCAGCGACGACAGGGGGCAGCCCCAGCATTTT	CASSDDRGQPQHF
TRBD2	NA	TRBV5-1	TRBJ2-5	TGCGCCAGCAGCATCGGACTAGCGGGGGAAGAGACCCAGTACTTC	CASSIGLAGEETQYF
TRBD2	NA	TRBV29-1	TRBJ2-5	TGCAGCGCTAGGACTAGGGGCGGAGAGACCCAGTACTTC	CSARTRGGETQYF
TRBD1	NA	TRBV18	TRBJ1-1	TGTGCCAGCTCACCATCTAGGGGGCTGACTGAAGCTTTCTTT	CASSPSRGLTEAFF
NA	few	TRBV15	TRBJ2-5	TGTGCCACCAGCAGAGATCTTTCAGAGACCCAGTACTTC	CATSRDLSETQYF
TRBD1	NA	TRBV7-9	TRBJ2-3	TGTGCCAGCAGTACCGGACAGGGGACCCGCACAGATACGCAGTATTTT	CASSTGQGTRTDTQYF
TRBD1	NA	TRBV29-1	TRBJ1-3	TGCAGCGGGGCTCGACAGGGTGGGGGAAACACCATATATTTT	CSGARQGGGNTIYF
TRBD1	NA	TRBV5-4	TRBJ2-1	TGTGCCATCCCATCGACAGGGATCTACAATGAGCAGTTCTTC	CAIPSTGIYNEQFF
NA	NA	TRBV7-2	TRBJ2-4	TGTGCCAGCAGCTTAGTAGCAGTTCCCAAAAACATTCAGTACTTC	CASSLVAVPKNIQYF
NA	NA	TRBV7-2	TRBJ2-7	TGTGCCAGCAGCTTGCCTCGGGGAGGGGGAAGCTACGAGCAGTACTTC	CASSLPRGGGSYEQYF
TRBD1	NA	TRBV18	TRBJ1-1	TGTGCCAGCTCTCCCACGACAGGGGAGCACACTGAAGCTTTCTTT	CASSPTTGEHTEAFF
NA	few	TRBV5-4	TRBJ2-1	TGTGCCAGCAGCCTGGGGGACACCAAGCAGTTCTTC	CASSLGDTKQFF
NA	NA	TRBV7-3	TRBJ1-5	TGTGCCAGCAGCTCGACTATGGGTCAGCCCCAGCATTTT	CASSSTMGQPQHF
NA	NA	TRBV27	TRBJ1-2	TGTGCCAGCAGTCCTACACGGGGGGCAGGAGTGGGTGGCTACACCTTC	CASSPTRGAGVGGYTF
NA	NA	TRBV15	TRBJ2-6	TGTGCCACCAGCAGAGATCAGCCAGGGGCTGGGGCCAACGTCCTGACTTTC	CATSRDQPGAGANVLTF
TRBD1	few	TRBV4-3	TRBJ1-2	TGCGCCAGCAGCCAAGATAAGGCAGGGGGCGCCTTGTTCGGCTACACCTTC	CASSQDKAGGALFGYTF
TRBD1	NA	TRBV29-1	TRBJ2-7	TGCAGCGTTGAGTACGGGACAGGGGACGAGCAGTACTTC	CSVEYGTGDEQYF
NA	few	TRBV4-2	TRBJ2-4	TGTGCCAGCAGCCAAGGGGTTACCCCCGGGGCCAAAAACATTCAGTACTTC	CASSQGVTPGAKNIQYF
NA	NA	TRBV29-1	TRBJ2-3	TGCAGCGTTGAGGTCCCACCTCGGACAGATACGCAGTATTTT	CSVEVPPRTDTQYF
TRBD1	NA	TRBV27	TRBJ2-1	TGTGCCACTGCACAGGGGTTTCAATCCTACAATGAGCAGTTCTTC	CATAQGFQSYNEQFF
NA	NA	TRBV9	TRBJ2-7	TGTGCCAGCAGCCCGGGGAGAGGCTCGTACGAGCAGTACTTC	CASSPGRGSYEQYF
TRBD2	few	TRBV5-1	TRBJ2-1	TGCGCCAGCAGCTTGGGACTAGCGGGAGGGCCGAGGAATGAGCAGTTCTTC	CASSLGLAGGPRNEQFF
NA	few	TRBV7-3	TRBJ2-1	TGTGCCAGCAGCCCACTTCATGGGGGCGAGCAGTTCTTC	CASSPLHGGEQFF
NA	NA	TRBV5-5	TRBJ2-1	TGTGCCAGCAGGGACAGGGGCGGGACGGGAGGGTACAATGAGCAGTTCTTC	CASRDRGGTGGYNEQFF
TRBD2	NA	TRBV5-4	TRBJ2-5	TGTGCCAGCAGCCCGGGGAGCGGGGGGCAAGAGACCCAGTACTTC	CASSPGSGGQETQYF
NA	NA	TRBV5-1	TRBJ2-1	TGCGCCAGCAGCCTTCCTAGCAATGAGCAGTTCTTC	CASSLPSNEQFF
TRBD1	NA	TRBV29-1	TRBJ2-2	TGCAGCGTCGACAGGGGACCGGCGAACACCGGGGAGCTGTTTTTT	CSVDRGPANTGELFF
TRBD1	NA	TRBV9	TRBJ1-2	TGTGCCAGCAGCCCGCAGGGGGCACCTTCCCTGGGTGGCTACACCTTC	CASSPQGAPSLGGYTF
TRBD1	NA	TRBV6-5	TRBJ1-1	TGTGCCAGCAAACGGACAGGGACGAAGGCTGAAGCTTTCTTT	CASKRTGTKAEAFF
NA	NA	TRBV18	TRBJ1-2	TGTGCCAGCTCATTTGAAGAAGGAGGGGACGGCTACACCTTC	CASSFEEGGDGYTF
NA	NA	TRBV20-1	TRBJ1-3	TGCAGTGTAATTATAGGAAACACCATATATTTT	CSVIIGNTIYF
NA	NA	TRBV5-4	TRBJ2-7	TGTGCCAGCAGCTTCCAGGGTCGGAGCTACGAGCAGTACTTC	CASSFQGRSYEQYF
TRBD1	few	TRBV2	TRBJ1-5	TGTGCCAGCAGTGGTGGACAGGGTGATCAGCCCCAGCATTTT	CASSGGQGDQPQHF
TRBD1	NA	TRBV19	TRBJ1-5	TGTGCCAGTAGTACGGGGGGACAGGGGAATCAGCCCCAGCATTTT	CASSTGGQGNQPQHF
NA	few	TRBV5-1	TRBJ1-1	TGCGCCAGCAGCTTGGCTGGACAAGACCGACTGAACACTGAAGCTTTCTTT	CASSLAGQDRLNTEAFF
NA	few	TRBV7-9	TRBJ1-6	TGTGCCAGCAGCTTATATACCAGAAGTTCACCCCTCCACTTT	CASSLYTRSSPLHF
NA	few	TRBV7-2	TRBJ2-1	TGTGCCAGCAGCCTACGTACAGGAGATGAGCAGTTCTTC	CASSLRTGDEQFF
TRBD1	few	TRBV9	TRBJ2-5	TGTGCCAGCAGCGTAGGGGGACAGCATGCGGAGACCCAGTACTTC	CASSVGGQHAETQYF
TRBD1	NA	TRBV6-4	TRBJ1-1	TGTGCCAGCAGTGAACAGGGGGCGGGCACTGAAGCTTTCTTT	CASSEQGAGTEAFF
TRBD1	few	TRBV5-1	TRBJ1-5	TGCGCCAGCAGCCCGGACAGGGGTGAGAATCAGCCCCAGCATTTT	CASSPDRGENQPQHF
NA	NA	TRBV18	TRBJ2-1	TGTGCCAGCTCGAGGGAGGGGGGCGACGAGCAGTTCTTC	CASSREGGDEQFF
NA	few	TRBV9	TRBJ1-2	TGTGCCAGCAGCGGTCCTAAAAGGGGTCTCCTATATGGCTACACCTTC	CASSGPKRGLLYGYTF
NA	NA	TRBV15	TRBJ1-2	TGTGCCACCAGTACCGGACAGTCCCTCTATGGCTACACCTTC	CATSTGQSLYGYTF
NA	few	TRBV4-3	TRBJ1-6	TGCGCCAGCAGCCAAGACAGGGGCCCTTTTAATTCACCCCTCCACTTT	CASSQDRGPFNSPLHF
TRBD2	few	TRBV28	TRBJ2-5	TGTGCCAGCAGTCTGCTAGCGGGAGGGCGGGAGACCCAGTACTTC	CASSLLAGGRETQYF
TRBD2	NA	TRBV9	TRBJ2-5	TGTGCCAGCAGCGTAGGAGGGCTAGCGGGAGGGGAGACCCAGTACTTC	CASSVGGLAGGETQYF
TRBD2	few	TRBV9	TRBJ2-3	TGTGCCAGCGGGGCTAGCGGGGTCACAGATACGCAGTATTTT	CASGASGVTDTQYF
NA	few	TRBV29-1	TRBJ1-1	TGCAGCGTTGAAGAAGGGGGTGAAGGCAGTAAGACTGAAGCTTTCTTT	CSVEEGGEGSKTEAFF
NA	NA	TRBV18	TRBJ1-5	TGTGCCAGCTCACCAATAGAGGGAAGCTCCCAGCCCCAGCATTTT	CASSPIEGSSQPQHF
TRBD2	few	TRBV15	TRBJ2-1	TGTGCCACCAGCAGAGAAGGTCTCCGGACTAGCGGGAGTAGGAATGAGCAGTTCTTC	CATSREGLRTSGSRNEQFF
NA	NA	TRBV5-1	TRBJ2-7	TGCGCCAGCAGCTTGGGGTTAGGGAGCTCCTACGAGCAGTACTTC	CASSLGLGSSYEQYF
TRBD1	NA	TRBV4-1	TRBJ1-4	TGCGCCAGCAGCCTTGGACAGGGAGGGAAACTGTTTTTT	CASSLGQGGKLFF
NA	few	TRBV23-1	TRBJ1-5	TGCGCCAGCAGTCGCGGACATTTCCCTAACCAGCCCCAGCATTTT	CASSRGHFPNQPQHF